This TCR beta chain was sequenced during a study of blood T cell repertoires in COVID-19. Clones were sequenced by immunoSEQ multiplex PCR, and TCRdb holds only the in-frame ones, with some missing. The table has 250,000 to 300,000 clones, roughly 89% seen once. Trimming at V came to 0 bases and at J to 1 base, leaving 2 bases not matched to a gene. CDR1 and CDR2 (germline): SGDLS, YYNGEE. This CDR3 spans 16 amino acids. J is TRBJ2-3 and V is TRBV9; TRBD2 agrees at 10 bases. The receptor was derived from an older woman who had recovered from COVID-19. The sample was PBMCs or T cells enriched from blood (not recorded which). The CDR3 protein is CASSVVGTSGTDTQYF. The DNA for the CDR3 is TGTGCCAGCAGCGTAGTGGGGACTAGCGGCACAGATACGCAGTATTTT.